A single sample gave rise to the 3 T cell receptor beta chains below, sequenced in a study of long-term antiretroviral therapy in people with HIV. Survey level was the resolution at which the v3.0 immunoSEQ assay ran. Clones were read by immunoSEQ multiplex PCR, and TCRdb kept only the in-frame ones, dropping some. The sample has 20,000 to 25,000 clones, 70% to 90% seen once; the top ten hold roughly 5%. The source was unsorted PBMCs, collected 1.3 years after starting antiretroviral therapy. These receptors were taken from a man aged 60 to 75 with HIV.

The chain recombines TRBV5-4 with TRBJ2-7; a weak D match, TRBD2 (6 bases). From germline, CDR1 is SGHNT and CDR2 YYREEE (reference sequence). This CDR3 comprises 14 residues. V was clipped by 5 bases and J by 3 bases, with 15 bases between them. CDR3 bases: TGTGCCAGCAGAAAAAAAACGGGAGACTACGAGCAGTACTTC. Protein product: CASRKKTGDYEQYF.

This rearrangement joins TRBV5-1 to TRBJ2-2; 9 nucleotides match TRBD2. V lost 1 base and J lost 4; bases outside the gene matches: 5. In germline, CDR1 is SGHRS, CDR2 YFSETQ. The CDR3 length is 16 residues. CDR3 sequence reads: CASSLLSGRLTGELFF. The CDR3 DNA sequence: TGCGCCAGCAGCTTGCTCAGCGGGAGGCTCACCGGGGAGCTGTTTTTT. Full variable domain (remainder filled in from reference TRBV5-1 and TRBJ2-2): KAGVTQTPRYLIKTRGQQVTLSCSPISGHRSVSWYQQTPGQGLQFLFEYFSETQRNKGNFPGRFSGRQFSNSRSEMNVSTLELGDSALYLCASSLLSGRLTGELFFGEGSRLTVL.

The gene calls are TRBV7-9 and TRBJ2-1; D unclear. The length of the CDR3 is 11 residues. V was shortened by 1 base and J by 9 bases, with 4 bases between the two germline ends. Germline CDR1 is SEHNR and CDR2 is FQNEAQ (reference sequence). The CDR3 is CASSLGGEQFF. DNA of the CDR3: TGTGCCAGCAGCTTAGGTGGTGAGCAGTTCTTC.